The sequence of this TCR beta chain was determined in a study of tissue T cells after allogeneic stem cell transplantation. The CDR3 runs 13 residues. V was pared by 0 bases and J by 4 bases, with 8 bases between. CDR1 GKSSPN and CDR2 SITVG come from the germline V gene. Time point here: mouse harvest day 14 after allogeneic transplant. Mouse grafts combined 10^7 T-cell-depleted bone marrow cells with 10^6 splenic CD5+ T cells. Sequencing of TCRbeta CDR3 at survey depth gave sequences and template counts. Sequenced by immunoSEQ multiplex PCR; TCRdb stores in-frame clones only, minus some. Here the sample spans 4,500 to 5,500 clones, 45% being singletons. Study conclusions and caveats: Which tissue TCRs were alloreactive or antigen-specific was not determined. Some clones might be persisting host cells.

This clone is labeled as medium-sized. Its antigen remains unidentified. Each gene name is a mouse one. The read terminates 1 residue ahead of where the CDR3 ends, so the germline J gene completes it. The receptor was isolated from a female BALB/c mouse given C57BL/6 T cells with graft-versus-host disease after an allogeneic hematopoietic cell transplant. This chain uses TRBV31 with TRBJ2-5; D may be TRBD2 (7 bases). The sample taken for sequencing was gut tissue. Partial CDR3 DNA: TGTGCCTGGAGTCTAGGGGGGGAAGACACCCAGTAC. Translating it yields CAWSLGGEDTQY. The full CDR3 sequence reads CAWSLGGEDTQYF.